The sample holds one count of the clone carrying this T cell receptor (beta chain). The CDR3 runs to 14 residues. Germline V gene lookup returns CDR1 GTSNPN and CDR2 SVGIG (reference sequence). Deletions cut 0 bases from V and 1 base from J, with 6 bases between. Repertoires were generated with immunoSEQ multiplex PCR, while TCRdb's copy carries only in-frame clones and drops some. The repertoire holds fewer than 85,000 clones, with about 97% as singletons. The data originate from a study of technical replicates of blood from four donors. The clonotype originates from a human donor in good health. V is TRBV30 and J is TRBJ2-2; D is ambiguous. Sequencing input: T cells isolated from PBMCs. The CDR3 reads CAWSVRRNTGELFF. The CDR3 DNA reads TGTGCCTGGAGTGTACGTAGGAACACCGGGGAGCTGTTTTTT.